What follows describes a single T cell receptor beta chain. CDR1 and CDR2 (germline): MNHEY, SMNVEV (reference sequence). With V trimmed by 0 bases and J by 2 bases, 1 base remained unmatched. CDR3 length equals 15 residues. The data were obtained in a study of control samples from healthy donors and cancer patients. Repertoires were generated with immunoSEQ multiplex PCR, while TCRdb's copy carries only in-frame clones and drops some. The sample comprises around 200,000 clones, roughly 89% of which are singletons, and approximately 1.5% rests with the top ten. Sequenced sample: blood. The rearrangement uses TRBV27 and TRBJ2-3; 8 bases match TRBD2. The receptor's source is a woman aged 30 to 39 in good health. The CDR3 protein is CASSLSGLVTDTQYF. The CDR3 DNA reads as TGTGCCAGCAGTTTATCGGGACTAGTCACAGATACGCAGTATTTT.